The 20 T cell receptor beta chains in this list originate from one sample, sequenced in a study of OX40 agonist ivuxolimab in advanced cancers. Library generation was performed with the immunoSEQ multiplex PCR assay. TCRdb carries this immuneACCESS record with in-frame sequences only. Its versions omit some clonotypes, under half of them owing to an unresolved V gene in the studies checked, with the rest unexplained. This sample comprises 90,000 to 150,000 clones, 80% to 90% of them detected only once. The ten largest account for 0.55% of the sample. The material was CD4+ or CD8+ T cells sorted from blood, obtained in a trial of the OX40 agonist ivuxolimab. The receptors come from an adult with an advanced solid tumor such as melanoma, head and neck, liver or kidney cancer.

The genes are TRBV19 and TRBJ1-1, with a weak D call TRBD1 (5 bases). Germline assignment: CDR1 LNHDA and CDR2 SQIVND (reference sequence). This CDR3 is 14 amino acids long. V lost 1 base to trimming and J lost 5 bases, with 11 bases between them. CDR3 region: CASSIGGSRTEAFF. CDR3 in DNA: TGTGCCAGTAGTATAGGGGGGAGCAGGACTGAAGCTTTCTTT. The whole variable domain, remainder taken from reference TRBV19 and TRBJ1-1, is DGGITQSPKYLFRKEGQNVTLSCEQNLNHDAMYWYRQDPGQGLRLIYYSQIVNDFQKGDIAEGYSVSREKKESFPLTVTSAQKNPTAFYLCASSIGGSRTEAFFGQGTRLTVV.

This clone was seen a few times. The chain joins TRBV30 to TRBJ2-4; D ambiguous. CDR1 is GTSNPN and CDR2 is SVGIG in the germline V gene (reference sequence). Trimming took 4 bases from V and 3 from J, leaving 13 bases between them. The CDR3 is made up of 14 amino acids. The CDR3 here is CAWKKPSHKNIQYF. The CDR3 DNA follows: TGTGCCTGGAAGAAGCCCTCCCACAAAAACATTCAGTACTTC.

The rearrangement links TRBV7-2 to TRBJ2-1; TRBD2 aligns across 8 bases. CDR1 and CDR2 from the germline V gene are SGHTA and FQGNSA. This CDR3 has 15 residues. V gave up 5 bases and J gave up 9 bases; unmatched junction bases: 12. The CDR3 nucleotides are TGTGCCAGCAGCCCAGAGGCGGGGGGAAGGAGTGAGCAGTTCTTC. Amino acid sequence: CASSPEAGGRSEQFF.

This CDR3 reads CASSQISGGSYEQYF. The CDR3 coding sequence is TGTGCCAGCAGCCAAATTAGCGGGGGTTCCTACGAGCAGTACTTC. The chain couples TRBV7-8 to TRBJ2-7, with 9 bases matching TRBD2. In germline, CDR1 is SGHVS, CDR2 FQNEAQ. This CDR3 is 15 amino acids long. With V trimmed by 5 bases and J by 1 base, 6 bases remained unmatched.

The CDR3 nucleotides read TGCGCCAGCATCCCCGCTCCCGGGACAGGGTTACGGAACACTGAAGCTTTCTTT. As protein: CASIPAPGTGLRNTEAFF. The chain links TRBV5-1 to TRBJ1-1, with TRBD1 matching 9 bases. Per the germline V gene, CDR1 is SGHRS and CDR2 is YFSETQ. The CDR3 sequence is 18 residues long. V gave up 6 bases and J gave up 1 base; unmatched junction bases: 16.

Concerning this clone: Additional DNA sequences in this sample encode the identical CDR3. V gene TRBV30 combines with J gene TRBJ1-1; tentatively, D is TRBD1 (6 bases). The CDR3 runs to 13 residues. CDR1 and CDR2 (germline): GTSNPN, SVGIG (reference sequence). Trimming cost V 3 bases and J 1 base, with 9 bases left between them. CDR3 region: CAWSGQPNTEAFF. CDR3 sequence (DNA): TGTGCCTGGAGCGGACAGCCGAACACTGAAGCTTTCTTT.

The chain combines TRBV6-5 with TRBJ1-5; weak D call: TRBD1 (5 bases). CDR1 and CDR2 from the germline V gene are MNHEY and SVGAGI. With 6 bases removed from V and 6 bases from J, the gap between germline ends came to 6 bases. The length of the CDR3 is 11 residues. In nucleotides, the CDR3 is TGTGCCAGCAGGGGGCGTCAGCCCCAGCATTTT. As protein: CASRGRQPQHF.

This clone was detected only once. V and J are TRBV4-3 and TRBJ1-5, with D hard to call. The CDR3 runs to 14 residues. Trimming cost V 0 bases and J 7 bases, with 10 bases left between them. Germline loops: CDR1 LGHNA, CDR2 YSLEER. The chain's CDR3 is CASSQDNVGQPQHF. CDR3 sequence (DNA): TGCGCCAGCAGCCAAGATAACGTGGGCCAGCCCCAGCATTTT.

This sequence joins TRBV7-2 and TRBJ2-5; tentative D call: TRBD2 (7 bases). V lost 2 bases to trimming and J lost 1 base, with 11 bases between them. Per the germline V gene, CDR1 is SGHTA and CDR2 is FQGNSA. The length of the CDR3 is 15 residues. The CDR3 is CASSLSRGAQETQYF. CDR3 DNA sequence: TGTGCCAGCAGCTTAAGTCGGGGGGCCCAAGAGACCCAGTACTTC.

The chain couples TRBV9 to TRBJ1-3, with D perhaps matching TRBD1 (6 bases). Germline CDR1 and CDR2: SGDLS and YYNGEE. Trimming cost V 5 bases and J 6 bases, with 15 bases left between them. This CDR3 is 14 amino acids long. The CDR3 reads CASSFTGLENTIYF. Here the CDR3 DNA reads TGTGCCAGCAGTTTCACAGGGTTGGAAAACACCATATATTTT.

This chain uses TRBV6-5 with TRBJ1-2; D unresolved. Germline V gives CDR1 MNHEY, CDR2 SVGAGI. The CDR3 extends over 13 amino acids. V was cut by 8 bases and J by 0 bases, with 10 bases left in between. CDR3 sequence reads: CASSRAPNYGYTF. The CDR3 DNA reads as TGTGCCAGCTCGAGAGCTCCTAACTATGGCTACACCTTC.

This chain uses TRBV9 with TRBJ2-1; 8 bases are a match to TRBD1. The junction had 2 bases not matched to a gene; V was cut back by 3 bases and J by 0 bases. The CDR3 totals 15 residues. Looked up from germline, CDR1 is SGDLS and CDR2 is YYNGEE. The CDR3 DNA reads TGTGCCAGCAGCGGCGGACAGGGCTCCTACAATGAGCAGTTCTTC. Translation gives CASSGGQGSYNEQFF. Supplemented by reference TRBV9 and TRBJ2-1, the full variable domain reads DSGVTQTPKHLITATGQRVTLRCSPRSGDLSVYWYQQSLDQGLQFLIQYYNGEERAKGNILERFSAQQFPDLHSELNLSSLELGDSALYFCASSGGQGSYNEQFFGPGTRLTVL.

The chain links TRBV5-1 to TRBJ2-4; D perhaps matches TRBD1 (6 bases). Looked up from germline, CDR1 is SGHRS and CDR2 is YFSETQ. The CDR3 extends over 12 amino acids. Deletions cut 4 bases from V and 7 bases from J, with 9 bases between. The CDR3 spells CASSADSNIQYF. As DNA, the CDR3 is TGCGCCAGCAGCGCGGACAGTAACATTCAGTACTTC.

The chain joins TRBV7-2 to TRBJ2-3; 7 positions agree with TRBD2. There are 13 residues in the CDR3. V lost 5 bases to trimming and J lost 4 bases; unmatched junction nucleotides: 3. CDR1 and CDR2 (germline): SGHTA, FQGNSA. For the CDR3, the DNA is TGTGCCAGCAGCCGACTAGCCCCAGATACGCAGTATTTT. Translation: CASSRLAPDTQYF.

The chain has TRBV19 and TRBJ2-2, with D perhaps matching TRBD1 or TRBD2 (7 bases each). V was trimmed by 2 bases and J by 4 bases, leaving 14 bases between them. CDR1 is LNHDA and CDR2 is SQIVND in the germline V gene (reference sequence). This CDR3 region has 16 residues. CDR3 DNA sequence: TGTGCCAGTAGTATAAGGGAGGGGGCGGTCACCGGGGAGCTGTTTTTT. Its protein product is CASSIREGAVTGELFF.

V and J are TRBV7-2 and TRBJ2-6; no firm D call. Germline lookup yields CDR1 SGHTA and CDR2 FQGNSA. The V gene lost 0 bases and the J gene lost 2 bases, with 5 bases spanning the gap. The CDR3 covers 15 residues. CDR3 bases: TGTGCCAGCAGCTTAGCGGCAGCTGGGGCCAACGTCCTGACTTTC. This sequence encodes CASSLAAAGANVLTF. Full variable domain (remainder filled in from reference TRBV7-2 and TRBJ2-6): GAGVSQSPSNKVTEKGKDVELRCDPISGHTALYWYRQSLGQGLEFLIYFQGNSAPDKSGLPSDRFSAERTGGSVSTLTIQRTQQEDSAVYLCASSLAAAGANVLTFGAGSRLTVL.

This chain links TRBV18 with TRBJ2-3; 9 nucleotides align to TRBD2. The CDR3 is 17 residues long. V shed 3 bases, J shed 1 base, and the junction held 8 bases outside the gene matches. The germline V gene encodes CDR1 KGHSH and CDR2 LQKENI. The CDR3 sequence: CASSPTYSSGGTDTQYF. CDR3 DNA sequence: TGTGCCAGCTCACCGACTTACTCTAGCGGGGGCACAGATACGCAGTATTTT.

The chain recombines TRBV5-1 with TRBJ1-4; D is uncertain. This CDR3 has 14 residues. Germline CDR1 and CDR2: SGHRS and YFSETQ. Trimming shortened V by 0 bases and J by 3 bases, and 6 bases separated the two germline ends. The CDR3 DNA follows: TGCGCCAGCAGCTTGGTCGGGGCTAATGAAAAACTGTTTTTT. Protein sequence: CASSLVGANEKLFF.

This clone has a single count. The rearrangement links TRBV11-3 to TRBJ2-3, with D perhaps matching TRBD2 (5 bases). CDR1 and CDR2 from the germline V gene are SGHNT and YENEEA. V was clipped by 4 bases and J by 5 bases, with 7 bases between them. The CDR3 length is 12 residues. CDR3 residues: CASSSGRDTQYF. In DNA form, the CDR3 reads TGTGCCAGCAGCTCGGGGAGAGATACGCAGTATTTT. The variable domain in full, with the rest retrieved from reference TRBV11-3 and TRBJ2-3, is EAGVVQSPRYKIIEKKQPVAFWCNPISGHNTLYWYLQNLGQGPELLIRYENEEAVDDSQLPKDRFSAERLKGVDSTLKIQPAELGDSAVYLCASSSGRDTQYFGPGTRLTVL.

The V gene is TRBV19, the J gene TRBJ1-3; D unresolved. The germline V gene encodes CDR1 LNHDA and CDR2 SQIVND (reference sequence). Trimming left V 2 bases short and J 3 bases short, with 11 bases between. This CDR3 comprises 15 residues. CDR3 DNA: TGTGCCAGTAGTATAATCTCCGGGAGTGGAAACACCATATATTTT. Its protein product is CASSIISGSGNTIYF.